Listed below are T cell receptor beta chains from one sample, sequenced in a study of T-cell reconstitution after alpha-beta-depleted transplantation in children. TCRdb redid the calling of the PCR reads with MiXCR, one entry per CDR3 protein. This sample has about 460,000 distinct CDR3 sequences, with around 10% found just once. The material sequenced was PBMCs, mostly from graft donor cells, taken 180 days after TCRalphabeta/CD19-depleted stem cell transplant. Receptors were obtained from a female patient aged 2-10 years who had a stem cell transplant for aplastic anemia, so the T cells may come from the graft donor. Each CDR3 is given with its conserved first and last residue. The D gene is left open where the match is weak. Clone size is not always given. Where it is, it says once, few, many or a class for expanded clones.

J gene: TRBJ2-2; V gene: TRBV5-1; D gene: TRBD2; clone size: -; CDR3 DNA: TGCGCCAGCAGCAGACCCGGGACTAGCGTCTCCGGGGAGCTGTTTTTT; CDR3 protein: CASSRPGTSVSGELFF
J gene: TRBJ1-5; V gene: TRBV19; D gene: -; clone size: few; CDR3 DNA: TGTGCCAGTAGTATACCGGGGGCATGGCAGCCCCAGCATTTT; CDR3 protein: CASSIPGAWQPQHF
J gene: TRBJ1-3; V gene: TRBV25-1; D gene: -; clone size: -; CDR3 DNA: TGTGCCAGCGTTGGACCCAAGGCTGGAAACACCATATATTTT; CDR3 protein: CASVGPKAGNTIYF
J gene: TRBJ2-7; V gene: TRBV28; D gene: TRBD2; clone size: many; CDR3 DNA: TGTGCCAGCAGTTTCCTAGTCGGACTAGCGGCCTCCTACGAGCAGTACTTC; CDR3 protein: CASSFLVGLAASYEQYF
J gene: TRBJ2-1; V gene: TRBV3-1; D gene: -; clone size: few; CDR3 DNA: TGTGCCAGCAGCCAAGTGAGACAGGCATACAATGAGCAGTTCTTC; CDR3 protein: CASSQVRQAYNEQFF
J gene: TRBJ2-1; V gene: TRBV7-9; D gene: -; clone size: -; CDR3 DNA: TGTGCCAGCAGCCGGGGGTACCTTGATCATGTGCAGTTCTTC; CDR3 protein: CASSRGYLDHVQFF
J gene: TRBJ2-2; V gene: TRBV29-1; D gene: TRBD1; clone size: -; CDR3 DNA: TGCAGCGTTGAAGGCGGACAGGCCGACACCGGGGAGCTGTTTTTT; CDR3 protein: CSVEGGQADTGELFF
J gene: TRBJ1-3; V gene: TRBV11-2; D gene: -; clone size: -; CDR3 DNA: TGTGCCAGCAGCTTAAAGGCAGGAAGCGTGGGAAACACCATATATTTT; CDR3 protein: CASSLKAGSVGNTIYF
J gene: TRBJ2-5; V gene: TRBV20-1; D gene: -; clone size: -; CDR3 DNA: TGCAGTCCAACGGCTAGCGAGACCCAGTACTTC; CDR3 protein: CSPTASETQYF
J gene: TRBJ2-6; V gene: TRBV18; D gene: -; clone size: few; CDR3 DNA: TGTGCCAGCTCACCTTTGGGACCGCTTGATTCTGGGGCCAACGTCCTGACTTTC; CDR3 protein: CASSPLGPLDSGANVLTF
J gene: TRBJ2-1; V gene: TRBV20-1; D gene: -; clone size: -; CDR3 DNA: TGCAGCGGCCGGGGGAGGAGCTCCTACAATGAGCAGTTCTTC; CDR3 protein: CSGRGRSSYNEQFF
J gene: TRBJ1-5; V gene: TRBV28; D gene: TRBD1; clone size: few; CDR3 DNA: TGTGCCAGCAGTTTATCCTCAGACAGGGGCCCCAATCAGCCCCAGCATTTT; CDR3 protein: CASSLSSDRGPNQPQHF
J gene: TRBJ2-1; V gene: TRBV7-3; D gene: -; clone size: few; CDR3 DNA: TGTGCCAGCAGCTTAACGCAGGGCAGTGAGCAGTTCTTC; CDR3 protein: CASSLTQGSEQFF
J gene: TRBJ2-3; V gene: TRBV12-3/TRBV12-4; D gene: TRBD2; clone size: few; CDR3 DNA: TGTGCCAGCAGTCCCTCAGGGGCTGCGGGAGGGAGCACAGATACGCAGTATTTT; CDR3 protein: CASSPSGAAGGSTDTQYF
J gene: TRBJ2-3; V gene: TRBV5-1; D gene: TRBD1; clone size: few; CDR3 DNA: TGCGCCAGCAGCTTGGTAGTCGTGCAGGGGGCTGGAGATACGCAGTATTTT; CDR3 protein: CASSLVVVQGAGDTQYF
J gene: TRBJ1-2; V gene: TRBV30; D gene: -; clone size: few; CDR3 DNA: TGTGCCTGGAGTGTTACCCCAGGGAGCGGCTACACCTTC; CDR3 protein: CAWSVTPGSGYTF
J gene: TRBJ2-2; V gene: TRBV25-1; D gene: -; clone size: few; CDR3 DNA: TGTGCCAGCAGTTACAGGGACGCCGGGGAGCTGTTTTTT; CDR3 protein: CASSYRDAGELFF
J gene: TRBJ1-1; V gene: TRBV12-3/TRBV12-4; D gene: -; clone size: few; CDR3 DNA: TGTGCCAGCAGTTTAGGCCCGGGTATCGCTGAAGCTTTCTTT; CDR3 protein: CASSLGPGIAEAFF
J gene: TRBJ2-3; V gene: TRBV7-8; D gene: -; clone size: few; CDR3 DNA: TGTGCCAGCAGCTTAGGTGGGGGGGCAGGGGAGTATTTT; CDR3 protein: CASSLGGGAGEYF
J gene: TRBJ2-3; V gene: TRBV5-5; D gene: -; clone size: few; CDR3 DNA: TGTGCCAGCAGCACACCAAACAGGGTAGTAAGCACAGATACGCAGTATTTT; CDR3 protein: CASSTPNRVVSTDTQYF
J gene: TRBJ2-5; V gene: TRBV6-2/TRBV6-3; D gene: TRBD1; clone size: -; CDR3 DNA: TGTGCCAGCAGGACAGGGGGATCGGAGACCCAGTACTTC; CDR3 protein: CASRTGGSETQYF
J gene: TRBJ1-1; V gene: TRBV12-3/TRBV12-4; D gene: -; clone size: -; CDR3 DNA: TGTGCCAGCAGCGTGAGGGACACTGAAGCTTTCTTT; CDR3 protein: CASSVRDTEAFF
J gene: TRBJ2-4; V gene: TRBV2; D gene: -; clone size: -; CDR3 DNA: TGTGCCAGCAGTATAGATTTCGGGAGCCCCGGGGTTACTCAGTACTTC; CDR3 protein: CASSIDFGSPGVTQYF
J gene: TRBJ2-2; V gene: TRBV7-3; D gene: TRBD1; clone size: many; CDR3 DNA: TGTGCCAGCAGCCCCGGGACAGCTTACACCGGGGAGCTGTTTTTT; CDR3 protein: CASSPGTAYTGELFF
J gene: TRBJ2-2; V gene: TRBV20-1; D gene: -; clone size: -; CDR3 DNA: TGCAGTGCTACGGGTCTTGCGAACACCGGGGAGCTGTTTTTT; CDR3 protein: CSATGLANTGELFF
J gene: TRBJ2-3; V gene: TRBV11-2; D gene: TRBD2; clone size: -; CDR3 DNA: TGTGCCAGCAGCCGCGGGACCCTAGCGGAGGTCACAGATACGCAGTATTTT; CDR3 protein: CASSRGTLAEVTDTQYF
J gene: TRBJ1-4; V gene: TRBV29-1; D gene: TRBD1; clone size: few; CDR3 DNA: TGCAGCGTTGAAGAGGGGACAGATGAAAAACTGTTTTTT; CDR3 protein: CSVEEGTDEKLFF
J gene: TRBJ2-2; V gene: TRBV5-1; D gene: TRBD2; clone size: few; CDR3 DNA: TGCGCCAGCAGGCCCCCGGGACTAGCGGGGAACACCGGGGAGCTGTTTTTT; CDR3 protein: CASRPPGLAGNTGELFF
J gene: TRBJ2-5; V gene: TRBV9; D gene: TRBD2; clone size: few; CDR3 DNA: TGTGCCAGCAGCAGGACTAGCGGGATGAAGACCCAGTACTTC; CDR3 protein: CASSRTSGMKTQYF
J gene: TRBJ2-7; V gene: TRBV7-2; D gene: -; clone size: few; CDR3 DNA: TGTGCCAGCAGCTTGGATCAGACAGGTGCCTACGAGCAGTACTTC; CDR3 protein: CASSLDQTGAYEQYF
J gene: TRBJ2-4; V gene: TRBV5-1; D gene: -; clone size: few; CDR3 DNA: TGCGCCAGCAGCTACTTACAGGGGAGGGCCAAAAACATTCAGTACTTC; CDR3 protein: CASSYLQGRAKNIQYF
J gene: TRBJ2-4; V gene: TRBV20-1; D gene: -; clone size: few; CDR3 DNA: TGCAGTGCTGGGGGGCTGCTAGCCAAAAACATTCAGTACTTC; CDR3 protein: CSAGGLLAKNIQYF
J gene: TRBJ1-6; V gene: TRBV7-2; D gene: TRBD1; clone size: few; CDR3 DNA: TGTGCCAGCAGCATCTCTGGACAGGGCTCCTATAATTCACCCCTCCACTTT; CDR3 protein: CASSISGQGSYNSPLHF